The rows below give T cell receptor beta chains drawn from one sample of a study of radiotherapy plus CTLA-4 blockade in lung cancer. The method was immunoSEQ multiplex PCR; TCRdb's version includes in-frame clones alone and lacks a portion of them. Among about 23,000 clones listed, approximately 74% were seen once. Sequences were derived from peripheral blood, sampled from a patient treated with radiotherapy plus ipilimumab. Receptors were obtained from a human donor with non-small cell lung cancer whose response to radiotherapy plus ipilimumab could not be evaluated. Both conserved end residues are part of each CDR3. D genes are given only for firm matches. A row's size may be missing; if present it is once, few, many or a size class.

clone_size j_call d_call v_call cdr3_nt cdr3_aa
NA TRBJ2-7 NA TRBV28 TGTGCCAGCAGCTCTTCCGGGACTTCCACCTACGAGCAGTACTTC CASSSSGTSTYEQYF
NA TRBJ2-7 NA TRBV4-1 TGCGCCAGCAGCCAAGATCTTCGCGGCAGTACCTACGAGCAGTACTTC CASSQDLRGSTYEQYF
NA TRBJ2-7 NA TRBV28 TGTGCCAGCAGTTTACCTGGCGGGAAAGCCTACGAGCAGTACTTC CASSLPGGKAYEQYF
once TRBJ1-2 TRBD1 TRBV9 TGTGCCAGCAGCGTAGAGGGACAGCTTAACTATGGCTACACCTTC CASSVEGQLNYGYTF
NA TRBJ1-3 NA TRBV29-1 TGCAGCGCCACGAGCGGGAGCTCTGGAAACACCATATATTTT CSATSGSSGNTIYF
NA TRBJ2-7 TRBD1 TRBV5-4 TGTGCCAGCAGCTTTAAGACAGGGGTTTCCTACGAGCAGTACTTC CASSFKTGVSYEQYF
NA TRBJ2-5 TRBD2 TRBV29-1 TGCAGCGTAGGGGGACTAGCGGAGACCCAGTACTTC CSVGGLAETQYF
NA TRBJ2-5 TRBD2 TRBV7-2 TGTGCCAGCAGCCCCTGGGAGGGGCAGGAGACCCAGTACTTC CASSPWEGQETQYF
few TRBJ1-1 NA TRBV18 TGTGCCAGCTCACCATCCCGATCTAGTCAGAACACTGAAGCTTTCTTT CASSPSRSSQNTEAFF
few TRBJ1-3 NA TRBV7-8 TGTGCCAGCAGCTGGAGGGGATCTGGAAACACCATATATTTT CASSWRGSGNTIYF
few TRBJ1-3 TRBD1 TRBV14 TGTGCCAGCTCATCGGGACAGATTGGAAACACCATATATTTT CASSSGQIGNTIYF
NA TRBJ1-2 NA TRBV5-6 TGTGCCAGCAGCCATAAAGTCACAGGGAGAGGCTACACCTTC CASSHKVTGRGYTF
NA TRBJ1-1 TRBD1 TRBV15 TGTGCCACCAGCGCTAGGGACAGGGGGCAGACTGAAGCTTTCTTT CATSARDRGQTEAFF
NA TRBJ1-2 NA TRBV5-1 TGCGCCAGCAGCTTTACAGGGTTTTCGGGGGGCTACACCTTC CASSFTGFSGGYTF
NA TRBJ1-2 NA TRBV5-1 TGCGCCAGCAGCTCGGGAGGCGGAGACAATTATGGCTACACCTTC CASSSGGGDNYGYTF
NA TRBJ2-5 TRBD1 TRBV5-5 TGTGCCAGCAGCCCGGCTCAGGGGGAGTATCCAGAGACCCAGTACTTC CASSPAQGEYPETQYF
NA TRBJ2-3 TRBD2 TRBV7-3 TGTGCCAGCAGCTCGCGGGGGGCCCGCACAGATACGCAGTATTTT CASSSRGARTDTQYF
NA TRBJ1-1 TRBD1 TRBV2 TGTGCCAGCAGTGGCGGGGACAGAACTCTGAACACTGAAGCTTTCTTT CASSGGDRTLNTEAFF
NA TRBJ2-1 TRBD1 TRBV7-8 TGTGCCAGCAGCTCCGGACAGGGCTTGGGTGATGAGCAGTTCTTC CASSSGQGLGDEQFF
few TRBJ1-2 NA TRBV18 TGTGCCAGCTCACCAGCCCAGGGCCCCCTTTTAGGCGGCTACACCTTC CASSPAQGPLLGGYTF
NA TRBJ2-7 NA TRBV5-1 TGCGCCAGCAGGCGGGACTTCAACGAGCAGTACTTC CASRRDFNEQYF
NA TRBJ2-7 NA TRBV11-3 TGTGCCAGCAGCTTAGACAGGGGCGAGCAGTACTTC CASSLDRGEQYF
NA TRBJ1-1 NA TRBV30 TGTGCCTGGAGTGAACAGGGAAACACTGAAGCTTTCTTT CAWSEQGNTEAFF
NA TRBJ1-1 NA TRBV15 TGTGCCACCAGCTACCTACTGAACACTGAAGCTTTCTTT CATSYLLNTEAFF
NA TRBJ1-1 TRBD1 TRBV5-1 TGCGCCAGCAGCTTGGAAGGGACAGGGCGAGACACTGAAGCTTTCTTT CASSLEGTGRDTEAFF
few TRBJ1-2 NA TRBV5-1 TGCGCCAGCAGCCCGGAGTCCGGGACATTTAATGGCTACACCTTC CASSPESGTFNGYTF
NA TRBJ2-7 NA TRBV19 TGTGCCAGTAGTATCCGTGACAGAATATACGAGCAGTACTTC CASSIRDRIYEQYF
NA TRBJ2-4 NA TRBV28 TGTGCCAGCAGTTCGACTAGGGTCGTTCAGTACTTC CASSSTRVVQYF
NA TRBJ1-1 NA TRBV5-4 TGTGCCAGCAGCCCGGACGGCAGGGCTCTGCTGAACACTGAAGCTTTCTTT CASSPDGRALLNTEAFF
NA TRBJ1-5 TRBD1 TRBV5-1 TGCGCCAGCAGCGATCCGGGACAGCCCAATCAGCCCCAGCATTTT CASSDPGQPNQPQHF
few TRBJ2-1 TRBD2 TRBV19 TGTGCCAGTAGCCCCCCCGGGACTAGGGCCTACAATGAGCAGTTCTTC CASSPPGTRAYNEQFF
NA TRBJ2-7 TRBD1 TRBV20-1 TGCAGTGCGCCGCACAGGGGGACGGAGCACTTC CSAPHRGTEHF
NA TRBJ2-7 NA TRBV28 TGTGCCAGCAGTTCAAGACAGGTTGGGCAGTACTTC CASSSRQVGQYF